The 27 T cell receptor beta chains below were found in one sample sequenced in a study of post-analysis software for immune sequencing data. Study observations and caveats: Controls showed lower frequencies than patients for roughly 5 TRBV segments, and TRBV5-6, TRBV5-1 and TRBV20-1 were among these.

Unique molecular identifiers had been added to the TCR beta cDNA libraries. Each CDR3 protein gets one entry after TCRdb re-called the PCR reads with MiXCR. The sample consists of fewer than 600,000 distinct CDR3 sequences, less than 45% of them appearing once. Which antigens these TCRs recognize remains unknown. The sequenced sample consisted of blood. The receptors were sampled from a girl between 10 and 17 years old with multiple sclerosis.

This clonotype came up a few times. The gene calls are TRBV7-2 and TRBJ2-7; 7 bases are a match to TRBD2. With V trimmed by 4 bases and J by 2 bases, 8 bases remained unmatched. The CDR3 sequence is 15 residues long. Germline-derived CDR1 and CDR2 are SGHTA and FQGNSA. Here the CDR3 DNA reads TGTGCCAGCAGCTCCACTAGCGTGACCCCCTACGAGCAGTACTTC. Translating it yields CASSSTSVTPYEQYF.

This clonotype was seen a handful of times. V is TRBV4-3 and J is TRBJ2-6, with D possibly TRBD1 on 5 matching bases. V shed 1 base and J shed 0 bases, with 7 bases lying between them. There are 16 residues in the CDR3. Germline V CDR1 and CDR2: LGHNA, YSLEER. As DNA, the CDR3 is TGCGCCAGCAGCCAAGGACAGAACTCTGGGGCCAACGTCCTGACTTTC. Translated: CASSQGQNSGANVLTF.

The V call is TRBV27, the J call TRBJ2-3; a weak D match, TRBD1 (5 bases). V was trimmed by 4 bases and J by 4 bases, leaving 6 bases between them. CDR3 length: 12 residues. Germline V gives CDR1 MNHEY, CDR2 SMNVEV (reference sequence). The CDR3 reads CASSSRADTQYF. The CDR3, as DNA: TGTGCCAGCAGTTCCAGGGCAGATACGCAGTATTTT.

In DNA form, the CDR3 reads TGCAGTGCTAGAGATCCCCCGGGTTCAATCGAGCAGTACTTC. It is translated as CSARDPPGSIEQYF. The chain links TRBV20-1 to TRBJ2-7; D is unclear. With 0 bases removed from V and 6 bases from J, the gap between germline ends came to 15 bases. The CDR3 sequence is 14 residues long. In germline, CDR1 is DFQATT, CDR2 SNEGSKA (reference sequence).

The chain couples TRBV7-2 to TRBJ2-3; D ambiguous. CDR3 length: 13 residues. Looked up from germline, CDR1 is SGHTA and CDR2 is FQGNSA. Trimming took 2 bases from V and 5 from J, leaving 8 bases between them. In DNA, the CDR3 is TGTGCCAGCAGCTTATCTAAACTAGATACGCAGTATTTT. Translating gives CASSLSKLDTQYF.

This clonotype was observed a handful of times. The chain couples TRBV5-1 to TRBJ2-3; 7 bases line up with TRBD2. The CDR3 is 17 residues long. V shed 1 base, J shed 6 bases, and the junction held 14 bases outside the gene matches. Per the germline V gene, CDR1 is SGHRS and CDR2 is YFSETQ. CDR3 sequence reads: CASSLTPRRELGDTQYF. DNA for the CDR3: TGCGCCAGCAGCTTGACCCCCCGGCGGGAGCTGGGGGATACGCAGTATTTT.

This clonotype has only a few counts. The chain carries TRBV7-8 and TRBJ1-1; D call uncertain. The CDR3 is 14 residues long. V shed 5 bases and J shed 4 bases, with 14 bases lying between them. CDR1 SGHVS and CDR2 FQNEAQ come from the germline V gene. The CDR3: CASSPGVGSTEAFF. The CDR3 nucleotides read TGTGCCAGCAGCCCTGGGGTGGGAAGCACTGAAGCTTTCTTT.

As DNA, the CDR3 is TGTGCCAGCACTACGGGACTAGCGGGCACAGATACGCAGTATTTT. It is translated as CASTTGLAGTDTQYF. The chain links TRBV12-3 or TRBV12-4 to TRBJ2-3; 11 positions agree with TRBD2. V was pared by 7 bases and J by 1 base, with 4 bases of the junction left unmatched. The CDR3 is 15 residues long.

The CDR3 is CASSLSGRGTGELFF. CDR3 in DNA: TGTGCCAGCAGCCTAAGCGGGAGAGGCACCGGGGAGCTGTTTTTT. The chain recombines TRBV7-9 with TRBJ2-2; TRBD2 matches at 8 bases. After removal of 5 bases from V and 4 bases from J, the junction contained 6 bases not matched to a gene. The germline gives CDR1 SEHNR, CDR2 FQNEAQ (reference sequence). The CDR3 contains 15 residues.

CDR3 in DNA: TGCAGTGCTAGAGGCCGGTGGGATGAGCAGTTCTTC. The encoded protein is CSARGRWDEQFF. The chain links TRBV20-1 to TRBJ2-1, with no clear D. Germline V gives CDR1 DFQATT, CDR2 SNEGSKA (reference sequence). The V end lost 1 base, the J end lost 8 bases, and 9 bases lay between the germline ends. CDR3 size: 12 residues.

Only a few counts were recorded for this clonotype. The chain is built from TRBV20-1 and TRBJ2-7; D not certain. Looked up from germline, CDR1 is DFQATT and CDR2 is SNEGSKA (reference sequence). CDR3 size: 14 residues. Trimming removed 4 bases from V and 0 bases from J, with 13 bases in between. CDR3 protein: CSATSGSHSYEQYF. The DNA of the CDR3 is TGCAGTGCTACCTCCGGGTCCCACTCCTACGAGCAGTACTTC.

The V call is TRBV2, the J call TRBJ2-7; D is ambiguous. The germline CDR1 and CDR2 sequences are SNHLY and FYNNEI. Trimming took off 6 bases at V and 0 bases at J, with 12 bases between the two ends. The CDR3 is 14 residues long. The CDR3 coding sequence is TGTGCCAGCAGGACGGCCTTCTACTCCTACGAGCAGTACTTC. As protein: CASRTAFYSYEQYF.

The V and J genes are TRBV5-6 and TRBJ2-5; TRBD2 matches 7 bases. The CDR3 totals 14 residues. The germline V gene has CDR1 SGHDT and CDR2 YYEEEE. V dropped 3 bases and J dropped 3; count of bases not matched to a gene: 5. The CDR3 DNA sequence: TGTGCCAGCAGCTCGGGGGGAGTTGAAGAGACCCAGTACTTC. As protein: CASSSGGVEETQYF.

In its sample, this clonotype was seen a few times. This rearrangement joins TRBV6-5 to TRBJ1-2; weak D call: TRBD1 (6 bases). Deletions cut 4 bases from V and 2 bases from J, with 11 bases between. The germline gives CDR1 MNHEY, CDR2 SVGAGI. This CDR3 is 14 amino acids long. DNA for the CDR3: TGTGCCAGCAGTTCCGGGACAACGAACTATGGCTACACCTTC. Translation gives CASSSGTTNYGYTF.

V usage is TRBV28 and J usage is TRBJ2-5, with 10 bases aligning to TRBD2. Trimming took 2 bases from V and 4 from J; bases not matched to a gene: 4. This CDR3 has 15 residues. CDR1 is MDHEN, CDR2 SYDVKM, per germline. CDR3 protein: CASSLRGLASETQYF. The CDR3 bases are TGTGCCAGCAGTTTAAGGGGACTAGCGTCAGAGACCCAGTACTTC. The whole variable domain, remainder taken from reference TRBV28 and TRBJ2-5, is DVKVTQSSRYLVKRTGEKVFLECVQDMDHENMFWYRQDPGLGLRLIYFSYDVKMKEKGDIPEGYSVSREKKERFSLILESASTNQTSMYLCASSLRGLASETQYFGPGTRLLVL.

This chain joins TRBV7-2 and TRBJ2-4, with D perhaps matching TRBD1 (5 bases). From germline, CDR1 is SGHTA and CDR2 FQGNSA. Trimming took 5 bases from V and 8 from J, leaving 13 bases between them. The CDR3 is 13 amino acids. CDR3 DNA sequence: TGTGCCAGCAGCCAGGGCCAGCGTGACATTCAGTACTTC. This codes for CASSQGQRDIQYF.

In regard to this clonotype: A junction end diverges from the germline sequence, so it may reflect a read error. The chain is built from TRBV7-2 and TRBJ2-7; D is unclear. The better agreement between TRBJ2-4 and the DNA end casts doubt on the J call. Germline lookup yields CDR1 SGHTA and CDR2 FQGNSA. The CDR3 is made up of 15 amino acids. CDR3 amino acids: CPSSLMWLAKNIQYF. CDR3 DNA sequence: TGTCCCAGCAGCTTAATGTGGTTAGCCAAAAACATTCAGTACTTC.

This clonotype was counted between two and nine times. The J gene is TRBJ2-7, the V gene TRBV20-1; 9 positions match TRBD2. Looked up from germline, CDR1 is DFQATT and CDR2 is SNEGSKA (reference sequence). The CDR3 is made up of 13 amino acids. Germline trimming cut 4 bases from V and 7 bases from J; bases unmatched to any gene: 8. This chain's CDR3 is CSAMVAGAGEQYF. The CDR3 DNA reads TGCAGTGCTATGGTAGCGGGAGCGGGGGAGCAGTACTTC.

The CDR3 here is CSAPRGQLEQFF. In DNA form, the CDR3 reads TGCAGTGCTCCCCGCGGACAGCTGGAGCAGTTCTTC. The chain recombines TRBV20-1 with TRBJ2-1; D is possibly TRBD1 (6 bases). Germline V gene lookup returns CDR1 DFQATT and CDR2 SNEGSKA (reference sequence). The ends were cut back, 5 bases at V and 10 bases at J, with 15 bases in the middle. The CDR3 contains 12 residues.

This chain uses TRBV10-3 with TRBJ2-1, with 9 bases lining up with TRBD2. Germline assignment: CDR1 ENHRY and CDR2 SYGVKD. The CDR3 length is 14 residues. Trimming took 4 bases from V and 5 from J; bases not matched to a gene: 3. CDR3 coding DNA: TGTGCCATCAGTGCTGGACTAGCGAACAATGAGCAGTTCTTC. Its translation is CAISAGLANNEQFF.

The rearrangement joins TRBV9 to TRBJ2-5, with D tentatively TRBD2 (5 bases). Germline V gene sequence: CDR1 SGDLS, CDR2 YYNGEE. This CDR3 comprises 14 residues. V was clipped by 4 bases and J by 5 bases, with 15 bases between them. The CDR3 DNA reads TGTGCCAGCAGCCTCCGCGGGTCGTTGGAGACCCAGTACTTC. This sequence encodes CASSLRGSLETQYF.

This clonotype has just one count. Because the CDR3 is missing its conserved closing phenylalanine or tryptophan, this is likely a read error. The chain employs TRBV12-3 or TRBV12-4 and TRBJ2-1; D might be TRBD1 or TRBD2, each matching 5 bases. Trimming removed 7 bases from V and 6 bases from J, with 28 bases in between. The CDR3 consists of 18 residues. The DNA of the CDR3 is TGTGCCAGCATCCTCGGGGCCAGCAGTTTCGGCAATCCCAATGAGCAGTTCTTA. Amino acids: CASILGASSFGNPNEQFL.

This sequence joins TRBV11-1 and TRBJ1-1; D is perhaps TRBD1 (5 bases). CDR1 and CDR2 (germline): SGHAT, FQDESV (reference sequence). The CDR3 consists of 14 residues. Trimming cost V 7 bases and J 7 bases, with 19 bases left between them. The CDR3 protein is CASKRDPKPGEAFF. The CDR3 nucleotides read TGTGCCAGCAAAAGGGACCCAAAACCGGGTGAAGCTTTCTTT.

This clonotype appeared a few times. The gene calls are TRBV12-3 or TRBV12-4 and TRBJ1-2; 7 nucleotides agree with TRBD1. V dropped 6 bases and J dropped 2; count of bases not matched to a gene: 9. CDR3 length equals 15 residues. The CDR3 spells CASRLTPTGNYGYTF. The CDR3 nucleotides read TGTGCCAGCAGATTAACCCCGACAGGGAACTATGGCTACACCTTC.

The CDR3 sequence is CATQATGELFF. CDR3 nucleotides: TGTGCCACACAGGCGACCGGGGAGCTGTTTTTT. The V gene is TRBV6-1, the J gene TRBJ2-2; D is perhaps TRBD1 (5 bases). This CDR3 is built from 11 residues. V was pared by 10 bases and J by 5 bases, with 8 bases between. Germline V gene data show CDR1 as MNHNS and CDR2 as SASEGT.

The chain uses TRBV7-9 and TRBJ2-7, with D tentatively TRBD1 (6 bases). The V end was cut by 5 bases, the J end by 6 bases, with 14 bases between. This CDR3 spans 13 amino acids. Germline V lookup: CDR1 SEHNR, CDR2 FQNEAQ (reference sequence). CDR3 coding DNA: TGTGCCAGCAGCCTACATGGACAGACCGAGCAGTACTTC. Protein sequence: CASSLHGQTEQYF.

The genes are TRBV5-5 and TRBJ2-5; 10 bases align to TRBD2. The V segment lost 3 bases and the J segment 2 bases; nucleotides outside the gene matches: 10. This CDR3 spans 17 amino acids. Germline loops: CDR1 SGHKS, CDR2 YYEKEE (reference sequence). The CDR3 loop reads CASSWGIAGGFQETQYF. DNA for the CDR3: TGTGCCAGCAGCTGGGGTATAGCGGGAGGCTTTCAAGAGACCCAGTACTTC.